Listed below are T cell receptor beta chains from one sample, sequenced in a study of tumor and adjacent non-tumor tissue in lung cancer. MiXCR was run by TCRdb on the multiplex PCR reads, yielding one entry per CDR3 protein. The table includes just over 200,000 distinct CDR3 sequences, roughly 70% detected once. The sequenced sample consisted of lung tumor tissue. All receptors derive from a man between 60 and 75 years old with non-small cell lung cancer. Each CDR3 is given with its conserved first and last residue. A D gene is named only where the DNA matches it firmly. Clone size is not always given. Where it is, it says once, few, many or a class for expanded clones.

D	V	J	size	DNA	CDR3
.	TRBV11-2	TRBJ2-1	.	TGTGCCAGCAATTCTGTATTTTACAATGAGCAGTTCTTC	CASNSVFYNEQFF
.	TRBV4-1	TRBJ2-2	few	TGCGCCAGCAGCCAAGCAGGGGTCGACAGGTCGAACACCGGGGAGCTGTTTTTT	CASSQAGVDRSNTGELFF
.	TRBV4-1	TRBJ2-5	many	TGCGCCAGCAGCCCACCCATATTGACGTACCAAGAGACCCAGTACTTC	CASSPPILTYQETQYF
.	TRBV5-4	TRBJ1-2	.	TGTGCCAGCAGCATGGGACAAAACTATGGCTACACCTTC	CASSMGQNYGYTF
.	TRBV4-1	TRBJ2-7	many	TGCGCCAGCAGCCAAGGGATCGCCACAGGGAACTACGAGCAGTACTTC	CASSQGIATGNYEQYF
.	TRBV11-1	TRBJ2-5	many	TGTGCCAGCAGCTTAGGATCGGGGCGCGGGGAGACCCAGTACTTC	CASSLGSGRGETQYF
.	TRBV20-1	TRBJ1-6	.	TGCAGTGTCAAATTAAGGGCAGTCGTCCACTTT	CSVKLRAVVHF
.	TRBV28	TRBJ2-7	.	TGTGCCAGTTTAGGGGGTTACGAGCAGTACTTC	CASLGGYEQYF
.	TRBV30	TRBJ1-1	.	TGTGCCTTGACCGCTAGTATCTCGGCTTTCTTT	CALTASISAFF
TRBD2	TRBV30	TRBJ2-1	.	TGTGCCTGGGAGCGGGGGGTCAGGGGGGAGCAGTTCTTC	CAWERGVRGEQFF
TRBD1	TRBV6-6	TRBJ2-1	.	TGTGCCAGCAGTTACTCTGGGACAGGGTACAATGAGCAGTTCTTC	CASSYSGTGYNEQFF
.	TRBV20-1	TRBJ2-7	.	TGCAGTGCCTATGACAGCGGTGCCTACGAGCAATACTTC	CSAYDSGAYEQYF
TRBD1	TRBV11-3	TRBJ2-7	many	TGTGCCAGCAGCCTACTCAGGGGGCCCGGCGAGCAGTACTTC	CASSLLRGPGEQYF
TRBD2	TRBV20-1	TRBJ2-7	many	TGCAGTGCTGTTAGCGGGGGGATTACTTCGGGGTACGAGCAGTACTTC	CSAVSGGITSGYEQYF
TRBD2	TRBV6-2/TRBV6-3	TRBJ2-1	once	TGTGCCAGCCGTTCGCTAGCGGGAGCGCCCTACAATGAGCAGTTCTTC	CASRSLAGAPYNEQFF
TRBD1	TRBV12-3/TRBV12-4	TRBJ2-5	few	TGTGCCAGCAGTTTAGGAAGGGGGCAGACCCAGTACTTC	CASSLGRGQTQYF
.	TRBV5-4	TRBJ2-5	.	TGTGCCAGCAGCCTAGACGGGGCGAGGGAGACCCAGTACTTC	CASSLDGARETQYF
.	TRBV6-1	TRBJ2-1	.	TGTGCCAGCAGTGAAGAAGAGCGGAATGAGCAGTTCTTC	CASSEEERNEQFF
.	TRBV11-2	TRBJ2-5	.	TGTGCCAGCAACTTTAACGGGGGTCGAGAGACCCAATACTTC	CASNFNGGRETQYF
TRBD1	TRBV30	TRBJ1-1	.	TGTGCCTTTTCAGGGGCCACAGGGGCTGAAGCTTTCTTT	CAFSGATGAEAFF
TRBD2	TRBV11-3	TRBJ2-1	.	TGTGCCAGCAGTCTAGATAGACTAGCGGGCAACGAGCAGTTCTTC	CASSLDRLAGNEQFF
.	TRBV24-1	TRBJ2-2	once	TGTGTCACTGCGCACGCGTCGAACACCGGGGAGCTGTTTTTT	CVTAHASNTGELFF
TRBD2	TRBV11-3	TRBJ2-3	.	TGTGTCAGCAGCCTGTTAGCGGGGGGGATAACAGATACGCAGTATTTT	CVSSLLAGGITDTQYF
TRBD2	TRBV20-1	TRBJ2-3	.	TGCAATGCTAGAAGGAGGGCTAGCGGGGATGGTGCGCAGTATTTT	CNARRRASGDGAQYF
.	TRBV20-1	TRBJ2-3	.	TGCAGTGCTAGCGGTCGGAGGAAGACGGATACGCAGTATTTT	CSASGRRKTDTQYF
.	TRBV12-3/TRBV12-4	TRBJ2-2	.	TGTGCCAGCAGCCCGACAGGGAACACCGGGGAGCTGTTTTTT	CASSPTGNTGELFF
TRBD2	TRBV12-3/TRBV12-4	TRBJ2-3	.	TGTGCTAGCAGTCGGAGGAGCGGGGGAGTCACGGGGCCGTATTTT	CASSRRSGGVTGPYF
TRBD2	TRBV12-3/TRBV12-4	TRBJ2-2	.	TGTGTCAGCAGTTTCCTAGCGGCGACCACCGGGGAGCTGTTTTTT	CVSSFLAATTGELFF
TRBD1	TRBV20-1	TRBJ2-5	.	TGCAGTGCAAAGAGGTACTCAACAGGGGGATGGAGGATGCAAGAGACCCGGTACTTC	CSAKRYSTGGWRMQETRYF
TRBD1	TRBV6-2/TRBV6-3	TRBJ2-1	.	TGTGCCAGCGGGTACAGGGGCAATGAGCAGTTCTTC	CASGYRGNEQFF
TRBD1	TRBV11-1	TRBJ1-1	.	TGTGCCAGCAGCGCGCCCATGGGGACAGGGGACTTGAACACTGAAGCTTTCTTT	CASSAPMGTGDLNTEAFF
.	TRBV6-6	TRBJ2-2	.	TGTGCCAGAAGCCACTCGAGGGCGGGAAGTGGCACCGGGGAGCTGTTTTTT	CARSHSRAGSGTGELFF
TRBD2	TRBV28	TRBJ2-5	.	TGTGACAGCAGAAAAAGCGGGGGGGCCCGAGAGACCCAGTACTTC	CDSRKSGGARETQYF
.	TRBV12-3/TRBV12-4	TRBJ2-5	many	TGTGCCAGCAGTGAGACTAGCCAGGGGGCGATGGGGGAGACCCAGTACTTC	CASSETSQGAMGETQYF
TRBD1	TRBV29-1	TRBJ1-2	many	TGCAGCGGGGGAGGGACAGGGACTACTAACTATGGCTACACCTTC	CSGGGTGTTNYGYTF
.	TRBV29-1	TRBJ1-2	.	TGCAGCGTTGAAGACATGGCCGGGGTTCAGGGTGGCTACGCCTTC	CSVEDMAGVQGGYAF
.	TRBV4-2	TRBJ1-4	.	TGTGCCAGCAGCCGACCTCAGGGGACGGGTGAAAAACTGTTTTTT	CASSRPQGTGEKLFF
TRBD2	TRBV20-1	TRBJ2-7	.	TGCAGTGCTAGGGATATGTTAGCGGGAGGGGTCAACGAGCAATTCTTC	CSARDMLAGGVNEQFF
.	TRBV11-1	TRBJ2-1	few	TGTGCCAGCAGCTTATCTCGACTAGGGGGAGGCAACAACGAGCAGTTCTTC	CASSLSRLGGGNNEQFF
.	TRBV6-5	TRBJ1-6	once	TGTGCCAGCAATTACTCGGGCAGGGTTCCCTATAATTCACCCCTCCACTTT	CASNYSGRVPYNSPLHF
.	TRBV4-3	TRBJ1-4	many	TGCGCCAGCAGCCGAGACGGTGCAACTAATGAAAAACTGTTTTTT	CASSRDGATNEKLFF
.	TRBV6-1	TRBJ2-7	once	TGTGCCAGCAGTGAACTGGACATGACCTACGTGCAGTACTTC	CASSELDMTYVQYF
.	TRBV6-1	TRBJ2-6	.	TGTGCCAGCAGTGCAAGGCAGGGGGCCAACGTCCTGACTTTC	CASSARQGANVLTF
.	TRBV6-2/TRBV6-3	TRBJ1-1	many	TGTGCCAGCAGAAAGGGAGATCGTATCCAAGCTTTCTTT	CASRKGDRIQAFF
.	TRBV20-1	TRBJ2-5	.	TGCAGTGCTAGAGATGTGAGGGGCGAACAAGAGACCCAGTACTTC	CSARDVRGEQETQYF
.	TRBV6-5	TRBJ1-1	.	TGTGCCAGCCAGAAAAGGAGAACTGAAGCTTTCTTT	CASQKRRTEAFF
.	TRBV4-2	TRBJ2-1	.	TGTGCCAGCAGCCAAGAGGGGCGGAAGGGCCACAATGAGCAGTTCTTC	CASSQEGRKGHNEQFF
.	TRBV9	TRBJ2-7	.	TGTGCCAGCAGCGATACCGGGTTAAGCTCCTACGAGCAGTACTTC	CASSDTGLSSYEQYF
.	TRBV30	TRBJ2-2	.	TGTGCCTGGAGCGAGGGGACAAACACCGGGGAGCTGTTTTTT	CAWSEGTNTGELFF
.	TRBV27	TRBJ2-3	.	TGTGCCAGCAGCTCCTCCGGGGCCCCGGTGAGAGATACGCAGTATTTT	CASSSSGAPVRDTQYF
.	TRBV29-1	TRBJ1-1	.	TGCAACGTTGAAGGTGAATCCGCTGAAGCTCTCTTT	CNVEGESAEALF
.	TRBV6-1	TRBJ1-2	.	TGTGCCAGCAGTGATGGGCTTTACAGACCAACTAACTATGGCTATACCTTC	CASSDGLYRPTNYGYTF
.	TRBV6-2/TRBV6-3	TRBJ2-3	.	TGTGCCAGCAGGTCGGGGAACACAGATACACAGTATTTT	CASRSGNTDTQYF
.	TRBV20-1	TRBJ1-6	.	TGCAATGCTAGAGATCCGGCGGCGAGCTCCTATAATTCACCCCTCCACTTT	CNARDPAASSYNSPLHF